The text below deals with one TCR beta chain. What it binds is unknown. These data belong to a study of T cells in Graves' hyperthyroidism and ophthalmopathy. TCR beta CDR3 regions were amplified from RNA transcripts. Initially, a first-round RT-PCR of the TCR CDR3 employed the HTBI primer set. TCRdb called the multiplex PCR reads again in MiXCR, with one record for every CDR3 protein. The table records about 720,000 distinct CDR3 sequences, approximately 18% of them present only once. The V gene's germline CDR1 is DFQATT and CDR2 SNEGSKA (reference sequence). The germline V and J ends were trimmed by 4 bases and 1 base, with 9 bases remaining between them. CDR3 size: 13 residues. A patient was excluded if there was uncontrolled infection, other autoimmune disease, pregnancy or lactation. Study-wide points: The majority of expanded thyroid clonotypes above 0.001 also appeared in blood.

The TCR originated in a woman between 45 and 65 years old with Graves' hyperthyroidism that later progressed to Graves' ophthalmopathy. Sequenced input: blood. The chain is built from TRBV20-1 and TRBJ2-3; D unclear. The CDR3 sequence is CSAKDTGTDTQYF. The CDR3 nucleotides are TGCAGTGCTAAAGACACCGGCACAGATACGCAGTATTTT.